The rows below give T cell receptor beta chains drawn from one sample of a study of molecular identifiers for immune sequencing clone quantification. Via MiXCR, TCRdb re-called the PCR reads, giving one row per CDR3 protein. The sample consists of more than 550,000 distinct CDR3 sequences, about 25% of them appearing once. The sequenced sample consisted of naive CD8+ T cells from blood, with Jurkat cell RNA spiked in. The receptors were gathered from a human donor in good health. Some libraries in this study had Jurkat cell RNA spiked in. Both conserved end residues are part of each CDR3. A D gene is named only where the DNA matches it firmly. Size tells how often a clone was seen (once, few, many) or the class of an expanded clone, and some rows leave it out.

j_call d_call clone_size v_call cdr3_nt cdr3_aa
TRBJ2-5 TRBD1 many TRBV20-1 TGCAGTGCTAGAGATCTGTCAGGGGGCCCGGAGACCCAGTACTTC CSARDLSGGPETQYF
TRBJ2-7 NA many TRBV5-6 TGTGCCAGCAGCTTTGGCGGATCGGGGTACGAGCAGTACTTC CASSFGGSGYEQYF
TRBJ2-2 NA many TRBV11-2 TGTGCCAGCAGCTTAGGGCCTCTCACCGGGGAGCTGTTTTTT CASSLGPLTGELFF
TRBJ2-5 NA NA TRBV13 TGTGCCAGCAGCTTAGGCGAGGGCTTTTCAGAAGAGACCCAGTACTTC CASSLGEGFSEETQYF
TRBJ1-4 NA many TRBV20-1 TGCAGTGCTAGGACAGGTCTAAATGAAAAACTGTTTTTT CSARTGLNEKLFF
TRBJ2-5 TRBD1 many TRBV27 TGCGCCAGCAGATCGACAGGGGAAGAGACCCAGTACTTC CASRSTGEETQYF
TRBJ1-5 NA many TRBV27 TGTGCCAGCAGTTCACACGGGAGCAATCAGCCCCAGCATTTT CASSSHGSNQPQHF
TRBJ1-5 NA many TRBV20-1 TGCAGTGCTAGGGCTACGGGGGATAGCAATCAGCCCCAGCATTTT CSARATGDSNQPQHF
TRBJ1-1 NA NA TRBV6-5 TGTGCCAGCAGTCACGATGCATACACTGAAGCTTTCTTT CASSHDAYTEAFF
TRBJ2-5 NA NA TRBV5-6 TGTGCCAGCAACTTGAATGCTCTTACAGATCAAGAGACCCAGTACTTC CASNLNALTDQETQYF
TRBJ2-7 NA many TRBV4-3 TGCGCCAGCAGCCTCGAGAGGGGTCCATCCTACGAGCAGTACTTC CASSLERGPSYEQYF
TRBJ2-3 TRBD1 NA TRBV19 TGTGCCAGTAGTAATACAGGGGGCAGGACAGATACGCAGTATTTT CASSNTGGRTDTQYF
TRBJ2-1 NA many TRBV7-9 TGTGCCAGCAGCTCTGGGTCCGGGACGGCCCACTACAATGAGCAGTTCTTC CASSSGSGTAHYNEQFF
TRBJ1-5 NA NA TRBV19 TGTGCCAGTTCCTTGGGGTCCCGGGGGGCCAATCAGCCCCAGCATTTT CASSLGSRGANQPQHF
TRBJ1-2 NA few TRBV6-5 TGTGCCAGCAGTTACTCTCCCAGGGAAGGCTACACCTTC CASSYSPREGYTF
TRBJ2-1 NA NA TRBV7-9 TGTGCCAGCAGCCCCGGGGGCGTCTCCTACAATGAGCAGTTCTTC CASSPGGVSYNEQFF
TRBJ2-3 NA many TRBV9 TGTGCCAGCAGCGTAGCGGATCCAGGGGCAGATACGCAGTATTTT CASSVADPGADTQYF
TRBJ1-1 NA NA TRBV27 TGTGCCAGCAGTCCGGGACGTCGTTACACTGAAGCTTTCTTT CASSPGRRYTEAFF
TRBJ2-3 NA many TRBV7-6 TGTGCCAGCAGCTCGGTCCCGACAACTAGCACAGATACGCAGTATTTT CASSSVPTTSTDTQYF
TRBJ2-2 TRBD2 many TRBV5-1 TGCGCCAGCAGCCCTAGCGGGAACACCGGGGAGCTGTTTTTT CASSPSGNTGELFF
TRBJ1-1 NA many TRBV12-3/TRBV12-4 TGTGCCAGCAGTGTGACCTTGGTGAACACTGAAGCTTTCTTT CASSVTLVNTEAFF
TRBJ2-5 TRBD2 NA TRBV7-2 TGTGCCAGCAGCTGGGGACTAGCGGGGGGGAAAGAGCCCCAGTACTTC CASSWGLAGGKEPQYF
TRBJ2-2 NA few TRBV5-1 TGCGCCAGCAGCTTGGCCGGGACCGCGCGGAACACCGGGGAGCTGTTTTTT CASSLAGTARNTGELFF
TRBJ2-1 NA NA TRBV28 TGTGCCAGCAGTTTAGATCGCCTAGCTGGCAATGGGCAGTTCTTC CASSLDRLAGNGQFF
TRBJ2-7 NA many TRBV7-2 TGTGCCAGCAGCTCTTGGGGCCAGGGGGGCTCCTACGAGCAGTACTTC CASSSWGQGGSYEQYF
TRBJ2-3 TRBD1 NA TRBV3-1 TGTGCCCGCAGCCCCCCCGGGACAGACACAGATACGCAGTGTTTT CARSPPGTDTDTQCF
TRBJ2-3 TRBD1 NA TRBV28 TGTGCCAGCAGTTCCCGGGACAGGGGCCAATTCACAGATACGCAGTATTTT CASSSRDRGQFTDTQYF
TRBJ2-2 TRBD1 many TRBV11-2 TGTGCCAGCAGCTTTGACAGGGCAAACACCGGGGAGCTGTTTTTT CASSFDRANTGELFF
TRBJ2-1 NA NA TRBV7-9 TGTGCCAGCAGCTTATGGAAATCTCCCTACAATGAGCAGTTCTTC CASSLWKSPYNEQFF
TRBJ2-2 NA many TRBV20-1 TGCAGTGCTAGAGATCTTGGGTTAGCGGAGAACACCGGGGAGCTGTTTTTT CSARDLGLAENTGELFF
TRBJ2-7 NA NA TRBV6-2/TRBV6-3 TGTGCCAGCAGTTACTCCACACGGACCTACGAGCAGTACTTC CASSYSTRTYEQYF
TRBJ1-4 NA NA TRBV20-1 TGCAGTGCTACCCACAGGGCAACTAATGAAAAACTGTTTTTT CSATHRATNEKLFF
TRBJ2-7 NA NA TRBV7-6 TGTGCCAGCAGAAATGTTAACGACGAGCAGTACTTC CASRNVNDEQYF
TRBJ2-5 NA many TRBV29-1 TGCAGCGTCGCAGATCTCCCGTACCAAGAGACCCAGTACTTC CSVADLPYQETQYF
TRBJ2-1 NA few TRBV7-8 TGTGCCAGCAGCTTAGTTAGCAGGGGCTCCTACAATGAGCAGTTCTTC CASSLVSRGSYNEQFF
TRBJ2-5 TRBD2 NA TRBV12-3/TRBV12-4 TGTGCCAGCAGAACACACGGGACTAGCGGGACCAAAGAGACCCAGTACTTC CASRTHGTSGTKETQYF
TRBJ2-2 NA NA TRBV27 TGTGCCAGCAGTTGGAGACAGGTTTCCTACACGGCCACCGGGGAGCTGTTTTTT CASSWRQVSYTATGELFF
TRBJ2-3 NA many TRBV19 TGTGCCAGTAGCACCCTCGTCACAGATACGCAGTATTTT CASSTLVTDTQYF
TRBJ1-2 NA many TRBV19 TGTGCCAGTAGTACCGGGACGGCTTATGGCTACACCTTC CASSTGTAYGYTF
TRBJ2-5 NA few TRBV14 TGTGCCAGCAGCCAAGAGGGGGAGGAGTCTTTAGAGACCCAGTACTTC CASSQEGEESLETQYF
TRBJ1-2 NA NA TRBV6-2/TRBV6-3 TGTGCCAGCAGTCATCTCGACGGAAACTATGGCTACACCTTC CASSHLDGNYGYTF
TRBJ1-1 NA NA TRBV27 TGTGCCAGCAGTCCCGACGTTGGGGCTGAAGCTTTCTTT CASSPDVGAEAFF
TRBJ2-5 NA few TRBV27 TGTGCCAGCAAAGGCTCAGGGTTTTCGGGGACCCAGTACTTC CASKGSGFSGTQYF
TRBJ2-7 NA NA TRBV27 TGTGCCAGCAGTCCCCGGGGGCGCATGTACGAGCAGTACTTC CASSPRGRMYEQYF
TRBJ2-7 NA NA TRBV20-1 TGCAGTGCTACTAACCTACAGGGTAACTCCTACGAGCAGTACTTC CSATNLQGNSYEQYF
TRBJ1-6 TRBD1 NA TRBV7-6 TGTGCCAGCAGCACTATAACCGACAGGGTAAAGAATTCACCCCTCCACTTT CASSTITDRVKNSPLHF
TRBJ1-4 NA NA TRBV27 TGTGCCAGGGCGACACAGACTAATGAAAAACTGTTTTTT CARATQTNEKLFF
TRBJ2-7 TRBD2 NA TRBV4-1 TGCGCCAGCAGCCAAGCTTTAGCGGGAGGTGCGTACGGGCAGTACTTC CASSQALAGGAYGQYF
TRBJ1-2 NA NA TRBV6-5 TGTGCCAGCAGTTACGACATTGAGCGGACAGTATATGGCTACACCTTC CASSYDIERTVYGYTF
TRBJ2-7 TRBD2 many TRBV29-1 TGCAGCGTTAAACCGGGACTAGTGTACGAGCAGTACTTC CSVKPGLVYEQYF
TRBJ1-1 NA many TRBV6-6 TGTGCCAGCAGTACCCTGCGGCAGAACACTGAAGCTTTCTTT CASSTLRQNTEAFF
TRBJ2-3 NA many TRBV4-3 TGCGCCAGCAGCCAAGGGACTCGGGCGCAGGGAGGGCAGTATTTT CASSQGTRAQGGQYF
TRBJ1-3 NA many TRBV9 TGTGCCAGCAGCGCGGAAACCGGATCTGGAAACACCATATATTTT CASSAETGSGNTIYF
TRBJ1-5 NA few TRBV21-1 TGTGCCAGCAGCAAAGGTCGACAGGTGAATCAGCCCCAGCATTTT CASSKGRQVNQPQHF
TRBJ2-7 TRBD2 few TRBV7-9 TGTGCCAGCAGCTTAGCGCTAAGGACTAGCGGGGGGGACTACGAGCAGTACTTC CASSLALRTSGGDYEQYF
TRBJ2-1 NA many TRBV4-3 TGCGCCAGCAGCCAAGAAAGGCGGGCGACCTACAATGAGCAGTTCTTC CASSQERRATYNEQFF
TRBJ2-3 NA few TRBV24-1 TGTGCCACCAGTGATTTGGAAGCAGGCAGCACAGATACGCAGTATTTT CATSDLEAGSTDTQYF
TRBJ2-3 TRBD2 NA TRBV7-7 TGTGCTAGCAGCTTAGAACCTAGCGGGGGATTTGGAGATACGCAGTATTTT CASSLEPSGGFGDTQYF
TRBJ2-2 TRBD2 many TRBV4-1 TGCGGTAGCGGGGCTACGAACACCGGGGAGCTGTTTTTT CGSGATNTGELFF
TRBJ1-1 NA many TRBV12-3/TRBV12-4 TGTGCCAGCAGTTTTCTCTCCACTGAAGCTTTCTTT CASSFLSTEAFF